This T cell receptor beta chain emerged from a study of T cells after yellow fever vaccination. The 5'RACE template-switching step produced TCR cDNA and added a universal primer site and UMIs. TCRdb called the 5' RACE reads again in MiXCR, with one record for every CDR3 protein. The sample lists tens of thousands of distinct CDR3 sequences, around 6.5% seen once, with roughly 35% in the top ten. Germline CDR1 MNHEY, CDR2 SMNVEV (reference sequence). There are 12 residues in the CDR3. V lost 5 bases and J lost 6, with 5 bases in between. This clonotype occurred once. A read error may explain this, as a much larger clone is one base away.

The clonotype originates from a man in his late teens or twenties who received the YFV17D yellow fever vaccine. J is TRBJ1-6 and V is TRBV27; D ambiguous. The sample consisted of CD8+ T cells sorted from PBMCs, taken about 5 days after the first yellow fever vaccination. The CDR3 sequence is CASSQINSPLHF. The CDR3 coding sequence is TGTGCCAGCAGTCAGATTAATTCACCCCTCCACTTT.